Listed below are T cell receptor beta chains from one sample, sequenced in a study of cytotoxic CD8 clonotypes in ibrutinib-treated CLL. This table comes from immunoSEQ multiplex PCR, and its TCRdb copy is limited to in-frame clones, with some not included. The sample contains some 50,000 clones, 56% of which appear only once. The material sequenced was PBMCs, taken after 24 months of ibrutinib treatment. Receptors originate from a human donor with chronic lymphocytic leukemia. Both conserved end residues are part of each CDR3. Each record gives: clone size, D gene, V gene, J gene, CDR3 DNA, CDR3 protein. D genes are given only for firm matches. Clone sizes are given selectively: once, few, many, or a class where the clone is expanded.

clone_size: -; d_call: -; v_call: TRBV2; j_call: TRBJ1-4; cdr3_nt: TGTGCCACCACCGCCATTGGGGGAGTTGAAAAACTGTTTTTT; cdr3_aa: CATTAIGGVEKLFF
clone_size: -; d_call: TRBD1; v_call: TRBV11-2; j_call: TRBJ2-1; cdr3_nt: TGTGCCAGCAGCGTTCAGTGGGACAGTAACAATGAGCAGTTCTTC; cdr3_aa: CASSVQWDSNNEQFF
clone_size: few; d_call: -; v_call: TRBV18; j_call: TRBJ1-1; cdr3_nt: TGTGCCAGCTCCCCACAGGCCCAGACTGAAGCTTTCTTT; cdr3_aa: CASSPQAQTEAFF
clone_size: -; d_call: -; v_call: TRBV2; j_call: TRBJ1-3; cdr3_nt: TGTGCCAGCGGACGTGCCTCAAACACCATATATTTT; cdr3_aa: CASGRASNTIYF
clone_size: -; d_call: TRBD1; v_call: TRBV6-6; j_call: TRBJ2-3; cdr3_nt: TGTGCCAGCACCCGATCAGGGGGCGCAACAGATACGCAGTATTTT; cdr3_aa: CASTRSGGATDTQYF
clone_size: few; d_call: TRBD2; v_call: TRBV7-6; j_call: TRBJ2-1; cdr3_nt: TGTGCCAGCAGCTCTAGCGGGGGGGTTTACAATGAGCAGTTCTTC; cdr3_aa: CASSSSGGVYNEQFF
clone_size: -; d_call: TRBD1; v_call: TRBV9; j_call: TRBJ2-3; cdr3_nt: TGTGCCAGCAGCGCTACAGGGGATGGAGATACGCAGTATTTT; cdr3_aa: CASSATGDGDTQYF
clone_size: -; d_call: TRBD2; v_call: TRBV18; j_call: TRBJ2-5; cdr3_nt: TGTGCCAGCTCACCATATCTAGCGGGGGGACAAGAGACCCAGTACTTC; cdr3_aa: CASSPYLAGGQETQYF
clone_size: -; d_call: -; v_call: TRBV15; j_call: TRBJ2-1; cdr3_nt: TGTGCCACCAGCAGGGGACCGGCAGGATCCTACAATGAGCAGTTCTTC; cdr3_aa: CATSRGPAGSYNEQFF
clone_size: once; d_call: -; v_call: TRBV10-3; j_call: TRBJ1-5; cdr3_nt: TGTGCCAGCAGTATAAGCAATCAGCCCCAGCATTTT; cdr3_aa: CASSISNQPQHF
clone_size: -; d_call: -; v_call: TRBV5-1; j_call: TRBJ1-4; cdr3_nt: TGCGCCAGCAGCTTTTCCAGGGGAGGGGAAAAACTGTTTTTT; cdr3_aa: CASSFSRGGEKLFF
clone_size: many; d_call: TRBD2; v_call: TRBV4-1; j_call: TRBJ2-3; cdr3_nt: TGCGCCAGCAGCCAAGTAGCGGGGGGGCTCGATACGCAGTATTTT; cdr3_aa: CASSQVAGGLDTQYF
clone_size: few; d_call: -; v_call: TRBV5-4; j_call: TRBJ1-2; cdr3_nt: TGTGCCGGGGGGGACGGTTATGGCTACACCTTC; cdr3_aa: CAGGDGYGYTF
clone_size: -; d_call: TRBD1; v_call: TRBV7-3; j_call: TRBJ1-6; cdr3_nt: TGTGCCAGCAACCAAGGGAAACAGGGGAATTCACCCCTCCACTTT; cdr3_aa: CASNQGKQGNSPLHF
clone_size: -; d_call: -; v_call: TRBV19; j_call: TRBJ2-3; cdr3_nt: TGTGCCAGTAGTATTGGCCCAGCGCACACAGATACGCAGTATTTT; cdr3_aa: CASSIGPAHTDTQYF
clone_size: -; d_call: TRBD1; v_call: TRBV29-1; j_call: TRBJ1-2; cdr3_nt: TGCAGCGCCCCTGGACAGGGCCTCAATGGCTACACCTTC; cdr3_aa: CSAPGQGLNGYTF
clone_size: -; d_call: TRBD1; v_call: TRBV4-2; j_call: TRBJ2-2; cdr3_nt: TGTGCCAGCAGCCAAGCCAGGACAGGGACCACCGGGGAGCTGTTTTTT; cdr3_aa: CASSQARTGTTGELFF
clone_size: -; d_call: TRBD1; v_call: TRBV5-1; j_call: TRBJ2-7; cdr3_nt: TGCGCCAGCAGCTTTACAGGGGGTGATTTCTACGAGCAGTACTTC; cdr3_aa: CASSFTGGDFYEQYF
clone_size: many; d_call: -; v_call: TRBV21-1; j_call: TRBJ2-5; cdr3_nt: TGTGCCAGCAGCAAAAATAGGGTGTGTAGCGGGAGATTGGAGACCCAGTACTTC; cdr3_aa: CASSKNRVCSGRLETQYF
clone_size: -; d_call: -; v_call: TRBV5-1; j_call: TRBJ1-3; cdr3_nt: TGCGCCAGCAGCCCAAGAGGGCCCTCGCTGGTAGGAAACACCATATATTTT; cdr3_aa: CASSPRGPSLVGNTIYF
clone_size: -; d_call: -; v_call: TRBV19; j_call: TRBJ1-1; cdr3_nt: TGTGCCAGTAGTATCGGGAACATGAACACTGAAGCTTTCTTT; cdr3_aa: CASSIGNMNTEAFF
clone_size: -; d_call: -; v_call: TRBV7-8; j_call: TRBJ1-2; cdr3_nt: TGTGCCAGCAGCTTAGCAGGAGGGAGAGAGGGCTACACCTTC; cdr3_aa: CASSLAGGREGYTF
clone_size: -; d_call: TRBD1; v_call: TRBV19; j_call: TRBJ2-2; cdr3_nt: TGTGCCAGTAGTTCCGGACAGGGTGGGACCGGGGAGCTGTTTTTT; cdr3_aa: CASSSGQGGTGELFF
clone_size: medium-sized; d_call: -; v_call: TRBV7-9; j_call: TRBJ1-5; cdr3_nt: TGTGCCAGCAGCTCGGACCGAAGCAATCAGCCCCAGCATTTT; cdr3_aa: CASSSDRSNQPQHF
clone_size: -; d_call: -; v_call: TRBV6-5; j_call: TRBJ1-5; cdr3_nt: TGTGCCAGCAGCAAATGGGAAGGTAGCAATCAGCCCCAGCATTTT; cdr3_aa: CASSKWEGSNQPQHF
clone_size: few; d_call: -; v_call: TRBV6-5; j_call: TRBJ1-5; cdr3_nt: TGTGCCAGCAGAGGGGGTGGCGGCAATCAGCCCCAGCATTTT; cdr3_aa: CASRGGGGNQPQHF
clone_size: few; d_call: -; v_call: TRBV2; j_call: TRBJ1-4; cdr3_nt: TGTGCCAGCAGTCCAACAGGGTTTAATGAAAAACTGTTTTTT; cdr3_aa: CASSPTGFNEKLFF
clone_size: -; d_call: TRBD2; v_call: TRBV10-3; j_call: TRBJ2-3; cdr3_nt: TGTGCCATCAGTGAGTCCATTAGCGGGGTTAGCACAGATACGCAGTATTTT; cdr3_aa: CAISESISGVSTDTQYF
clone_size: -; d_call: TRBD1; v_call: TRBV5-4; j_call: TRBJ1-1; cdr3_nt: TGTGCCAGCACCAGGACAGGAAGCGGTGAAGCTTTCTTT; cdr3_aa: CASTRTGSGEAFF
clone_size: -; d_call: -; v_call: TRBV7-2; j_call: TRBJ2-7; cdr3_nt: TGTGCCAGCAGCTTCCCTAGAGGCTACGAGCAGTACTTC; cdr3_aa: CASSFPRGYEQYF
clone_size: -; d_call: -; v_call: TRBV27; j_call: TRBJ2-7; cdr3_nt: TGTGCCAGCAGCCTACGACTTAACTACGAGCAGTACTTC; cdr3_aa: CASSLRLNYEQYF